There are many counts of the clone carrying this TCR beta chain. The authors extracted total RNA from unfractionated whole blood. Trimming cost V 2 bases and J 3 bases, with 13 bases left between them. Germline V gene sequence: CDR1 SGHTA, CDR2 FQGTGA. The CDR3 runs to 15 residues. The data stem from a study of human T cells and chemical hapten exposure. Study-wide background: Slight volume differences across pooled libraries mainly accounted for varying per-sample TCR yields.

Original processing methods: Per sample, the median was 95,638 TCRs, with values from around 25,000 to 690,000. TCRdb recomputed calls from the 5' RACE reads with MiXCR, one row per CDR3 protein. TCRdb's processing, not the authors', yielded these V and J calls. This table has 130,000 or so distinct CDR3 sequences, around 4.1% appearing once. This clonotype was sampled from a female donor in good health. V is TRBV7-3 and J is TRBJ1-1; the D is unclear. The CDR3 loop reads CASSLQALGYTEAFF. In DNA form, the CDR3 reads TGTGCCAGCAGCTTACAGGCCCTCGGGTACACTGAAGCTTTCTTT.